This T cell receptor (beta chain) was sequenced for a study of CD8 T cells in ankylosing spondylitis. Study outcomes and limitations: Fewer than ten highly homologous variants made up a TCR beta motif that seemed to typify ankylosing spondylitis blood.

Using its own MiXCR run on the 5' RACE reads, TCRdb lists one record per CDR3 protein. Of 300,000 to 400,000 distinct CDR3 sequences listed, 20% to 25% are singletons. On this clonotype itself: The antigen is undetermined.

Germline trimming cut 4 bases from V and 3 bases from J; bases unmatched to any gene: 7. The CDR3 runs to 16 residues. The germline V gene encodes CDR1 SGHRS and CDR2 YFSETQ. The receptor was isolated from a male donor with ankylosing spondylitis. The rearrangement links TRBV5-1 to TRBJ2-7; TRBD2 aligns across 13 bases. Sequenced: blood, either unsorted or a sorted T cell fraction (not recorded which). The CDR3 loop is CASSTGLAGFNYEQYF. The CDR3 region has the DNA TGCGCCAGCAGCACGGGACTAGCGGGGTTCAACTACGAGCAGTACTTC.